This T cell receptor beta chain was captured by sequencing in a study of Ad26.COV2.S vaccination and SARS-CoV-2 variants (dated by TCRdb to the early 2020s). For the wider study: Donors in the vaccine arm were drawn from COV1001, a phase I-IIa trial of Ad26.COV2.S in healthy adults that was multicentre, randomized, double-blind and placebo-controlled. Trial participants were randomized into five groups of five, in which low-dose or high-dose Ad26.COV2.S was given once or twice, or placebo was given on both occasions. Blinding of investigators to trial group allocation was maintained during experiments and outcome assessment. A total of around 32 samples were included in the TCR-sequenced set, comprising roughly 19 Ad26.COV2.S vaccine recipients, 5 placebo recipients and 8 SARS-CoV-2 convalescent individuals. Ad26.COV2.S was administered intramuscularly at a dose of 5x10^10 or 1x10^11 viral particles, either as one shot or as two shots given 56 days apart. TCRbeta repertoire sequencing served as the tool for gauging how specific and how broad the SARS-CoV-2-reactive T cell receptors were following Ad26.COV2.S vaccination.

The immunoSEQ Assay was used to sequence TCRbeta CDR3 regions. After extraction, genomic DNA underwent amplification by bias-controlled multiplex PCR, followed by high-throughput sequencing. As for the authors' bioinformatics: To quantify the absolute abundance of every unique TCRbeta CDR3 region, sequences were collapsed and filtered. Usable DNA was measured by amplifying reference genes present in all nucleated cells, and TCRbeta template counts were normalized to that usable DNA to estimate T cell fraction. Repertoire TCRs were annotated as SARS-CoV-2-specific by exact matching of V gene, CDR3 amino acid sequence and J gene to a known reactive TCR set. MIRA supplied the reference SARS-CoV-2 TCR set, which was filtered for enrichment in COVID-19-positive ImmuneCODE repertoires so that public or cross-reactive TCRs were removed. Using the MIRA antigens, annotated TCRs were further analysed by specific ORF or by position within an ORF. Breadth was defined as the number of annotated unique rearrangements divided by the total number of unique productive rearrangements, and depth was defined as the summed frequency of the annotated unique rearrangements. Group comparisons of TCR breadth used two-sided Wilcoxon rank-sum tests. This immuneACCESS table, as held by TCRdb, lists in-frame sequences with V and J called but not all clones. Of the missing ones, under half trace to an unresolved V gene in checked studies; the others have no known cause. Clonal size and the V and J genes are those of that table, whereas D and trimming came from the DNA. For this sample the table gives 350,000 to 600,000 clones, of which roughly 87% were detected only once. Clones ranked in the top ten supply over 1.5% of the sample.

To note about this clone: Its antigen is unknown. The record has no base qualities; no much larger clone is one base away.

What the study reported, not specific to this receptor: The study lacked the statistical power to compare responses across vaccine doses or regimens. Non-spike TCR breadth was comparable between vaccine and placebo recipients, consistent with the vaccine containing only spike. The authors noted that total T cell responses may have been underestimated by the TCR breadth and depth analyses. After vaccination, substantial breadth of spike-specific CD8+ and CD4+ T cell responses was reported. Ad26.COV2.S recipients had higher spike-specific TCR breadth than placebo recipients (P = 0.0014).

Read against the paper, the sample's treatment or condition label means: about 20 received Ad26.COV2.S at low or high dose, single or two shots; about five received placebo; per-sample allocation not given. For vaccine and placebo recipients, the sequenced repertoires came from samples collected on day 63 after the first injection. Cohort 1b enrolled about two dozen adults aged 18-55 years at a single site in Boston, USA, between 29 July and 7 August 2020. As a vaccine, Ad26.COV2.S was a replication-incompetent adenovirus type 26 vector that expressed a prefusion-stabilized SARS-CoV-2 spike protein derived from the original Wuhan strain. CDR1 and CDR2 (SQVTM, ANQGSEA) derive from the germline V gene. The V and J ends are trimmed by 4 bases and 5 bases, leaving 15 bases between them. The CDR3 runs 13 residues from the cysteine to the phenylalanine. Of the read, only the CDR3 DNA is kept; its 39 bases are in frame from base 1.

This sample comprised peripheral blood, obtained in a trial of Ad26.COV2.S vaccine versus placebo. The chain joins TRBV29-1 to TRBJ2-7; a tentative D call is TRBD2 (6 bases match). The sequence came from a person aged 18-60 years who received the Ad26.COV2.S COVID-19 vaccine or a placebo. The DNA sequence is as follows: TGCAGCGTTGCCCAGTTGCGGGAAGACGAGCAGTACTTC. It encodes CSVAQLREDEQYF.